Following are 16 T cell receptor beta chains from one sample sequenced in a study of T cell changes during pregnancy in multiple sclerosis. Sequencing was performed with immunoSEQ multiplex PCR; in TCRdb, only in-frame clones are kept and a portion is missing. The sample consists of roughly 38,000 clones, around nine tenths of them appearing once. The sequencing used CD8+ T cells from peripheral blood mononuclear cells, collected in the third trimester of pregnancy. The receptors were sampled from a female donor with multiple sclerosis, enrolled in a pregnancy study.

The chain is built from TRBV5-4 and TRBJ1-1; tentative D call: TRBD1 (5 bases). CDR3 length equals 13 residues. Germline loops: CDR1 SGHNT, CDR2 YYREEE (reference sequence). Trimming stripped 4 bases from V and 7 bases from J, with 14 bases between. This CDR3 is CASSPGGGFEAFF. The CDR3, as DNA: TGTGCCAGCAGCCCCGGGGGAGGGTTTGAAGCTTTCTTT.

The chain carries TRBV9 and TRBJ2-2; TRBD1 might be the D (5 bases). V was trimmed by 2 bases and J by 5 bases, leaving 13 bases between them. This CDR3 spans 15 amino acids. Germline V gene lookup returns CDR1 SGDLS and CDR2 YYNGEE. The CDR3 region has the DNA TGTGCCAGCAGCGTTCGGTCAGGGCAAACCGGGGAGCTGTTTTTT. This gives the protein CASSVRSGQTGELFF.

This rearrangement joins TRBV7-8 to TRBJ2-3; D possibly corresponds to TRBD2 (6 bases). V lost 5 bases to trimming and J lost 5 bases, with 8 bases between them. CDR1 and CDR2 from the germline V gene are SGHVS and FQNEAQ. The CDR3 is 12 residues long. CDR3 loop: CASSAGGDTQYF. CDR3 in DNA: TGTGCCAGCAGCGCCGGGGGAGATACGCAGTATTTT.

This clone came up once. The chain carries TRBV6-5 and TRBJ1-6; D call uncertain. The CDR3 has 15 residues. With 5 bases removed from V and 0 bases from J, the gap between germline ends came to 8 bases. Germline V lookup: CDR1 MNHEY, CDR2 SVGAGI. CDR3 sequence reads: CASSATSSYNSPLHF. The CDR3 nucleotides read TGTGCCAGCAGTGCAACGAGCTCCTATAATTCACCCCTCCACTTT.

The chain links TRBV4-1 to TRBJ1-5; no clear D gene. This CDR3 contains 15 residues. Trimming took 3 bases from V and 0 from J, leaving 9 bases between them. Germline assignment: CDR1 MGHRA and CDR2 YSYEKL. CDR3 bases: TGCGCCAGCAGCCAGATCGACAATAGCAATCAGCCCCAGCATTTT. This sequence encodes CASSQIDNSNQPQHF.

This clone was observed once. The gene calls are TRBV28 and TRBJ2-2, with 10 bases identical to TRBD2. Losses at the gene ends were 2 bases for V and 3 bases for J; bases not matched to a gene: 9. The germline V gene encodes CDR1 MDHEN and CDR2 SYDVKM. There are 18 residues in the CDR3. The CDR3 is CASSLSLAGARDTGELFF. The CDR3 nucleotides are TGTGCCAGCAGTTTAAGTCTAGCGGGGGCCCGGGACACCGGGGAGCTGTTTTTT.

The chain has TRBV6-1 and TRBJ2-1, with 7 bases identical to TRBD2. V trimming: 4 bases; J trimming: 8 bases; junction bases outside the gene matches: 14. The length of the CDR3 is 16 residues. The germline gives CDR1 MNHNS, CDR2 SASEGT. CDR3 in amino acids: CASSGPTGPRGDEQFF. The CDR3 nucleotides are TGTGCCAGCAGTGGACCTACAGGCCCCCGGGGGGATGAGCAGTTCTTC.

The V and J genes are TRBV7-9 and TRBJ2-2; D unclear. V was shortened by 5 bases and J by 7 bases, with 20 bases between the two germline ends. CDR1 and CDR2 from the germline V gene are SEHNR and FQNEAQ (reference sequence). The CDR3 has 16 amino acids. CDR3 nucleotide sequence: TGTGCCAGCAGCCCCACTTCCGGGTCCCCCTTCGGGGAGCTGTTTTTT. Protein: CASSPTSGSPFGELFF.

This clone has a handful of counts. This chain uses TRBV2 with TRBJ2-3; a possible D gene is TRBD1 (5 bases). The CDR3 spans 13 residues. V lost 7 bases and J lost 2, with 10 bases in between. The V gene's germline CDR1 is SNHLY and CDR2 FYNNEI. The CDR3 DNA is TGTGCCAGCAATAGGGGCGACACAGATACGCAGTATTTT. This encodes CASNRGDTDTQYF.

The CDR3 here is CASSPGDRPFYEQYF. DNA for the CDR3: TGTGCCAGCAGTCCGGGGGACAGACCATTCTACGAGCAGTACTTC. This chain joins TRBV27 and TRBJ2-7; D is possibly TRBD1 (7 bases). There are 15 residues in the CDR3. Trimming left V 5 bases short and J 3 bases short, with 17 bases between. The germline CDR1 and CDR2 sequences are MNHEY and SMNVEV (reference sequence).

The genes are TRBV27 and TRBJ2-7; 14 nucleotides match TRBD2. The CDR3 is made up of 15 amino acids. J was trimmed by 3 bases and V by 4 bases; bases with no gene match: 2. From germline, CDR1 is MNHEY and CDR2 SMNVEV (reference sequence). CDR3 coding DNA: TGTGCCAGCAGTTGGACTAGCGGGGGGTTCTACGAGCAGTACTTC. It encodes CASSWTSGGFYEQYF.

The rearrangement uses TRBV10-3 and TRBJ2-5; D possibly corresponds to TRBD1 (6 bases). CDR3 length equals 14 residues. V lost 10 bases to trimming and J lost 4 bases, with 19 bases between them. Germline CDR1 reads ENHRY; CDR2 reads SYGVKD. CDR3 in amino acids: CATKAGTNIETQYF. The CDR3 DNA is TGTGCCACTAAAGCCGGGACAAACATAGAGACCCAGTACTTC.

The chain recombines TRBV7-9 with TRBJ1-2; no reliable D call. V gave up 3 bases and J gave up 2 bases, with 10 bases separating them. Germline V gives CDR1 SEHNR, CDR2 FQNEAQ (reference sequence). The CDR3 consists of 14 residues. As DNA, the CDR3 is TGTGCCAGCAGCTTGACTGAAGGCAACTATGGCTACACCTTC. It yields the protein CASSLTEGNYGYTF.

The CDR3 region has the DNA TGTGCCAGCAACGGACAGGGCCTCTCCTACGAGCAGTACTTC. Its protein product is CASNGQGLSYEQYF. This chain uses TRBV5-6 with TRBJ2-7, with TRBD1 matching 8 bases. CDR1 is SGHDT, CDR2 YYEEEE, per germline. CDR3 length: 14 residues. V gave up 6 bases and J gave up 0 bases; unmatched junction bases: 5.

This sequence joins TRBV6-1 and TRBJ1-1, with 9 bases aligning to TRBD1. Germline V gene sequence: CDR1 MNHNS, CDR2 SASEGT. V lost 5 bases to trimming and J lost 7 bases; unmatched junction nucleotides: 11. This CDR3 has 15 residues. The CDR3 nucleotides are TGTGCCAGCAGTCACCCTCCCGGACAGGGGTATGAAGCTTTCTTT. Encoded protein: CASSHPPGQGYEAFF.

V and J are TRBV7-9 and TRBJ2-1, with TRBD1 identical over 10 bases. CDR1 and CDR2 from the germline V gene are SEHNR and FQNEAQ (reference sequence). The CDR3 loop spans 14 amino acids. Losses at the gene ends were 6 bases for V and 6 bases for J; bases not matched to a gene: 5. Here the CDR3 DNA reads TGTGCCAGCAGAGCCAGGACAGGGGGCAATGAGCAGTTCTTC. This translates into CASRARTGGNEQFF.